This entry lists 11 T cell receptor beta chains sequenced from one sample in a study of control samples from healthy donors and cancer patients. Profiling relied on immunoSEQ multiplex PCR, and the TCRdb table lists in-frame clones only, not all of them. The data show about 47,000 clones, with around 80% seen just once and around 9.1% held by the top ten. The sample comprised blood. The receptors stem from a man between 65 and 85 years old in good health.

CDR3 DNA: TGTGCCAGCAGCTCTAGACTAGCGGGAGAGCTAAAATGGGAGACCCAGTACTTC. This gives the protein CASSSRLAGELKWETQYF. The chain links TRBV13 to TRBJ2-5, with 12 positions matching TRBD2. This CDR3 contains 18 residues. CDR1 is PRHDT and CDR2 is FYEKMQ in the germline V gene (reference sequence). V gave up 4 bases and J gave up 5 bases; unmatched junction bases: 14.

This chain joins TRBV10-2 and TRBJ1-2; 9 bases map to TRBD1. V was clipped by 0 bases and J by 7 bases; unmatched bases: 6. This CDR3 has 15 amino acids. The V gene's germline CDR1 is WSHSY and CDR2 SAAADI. The CDR3 sequence: CASSESRGQGGGYTF. CDR3 nucleotide sequence: TGCGCCAGCAGTGAGTCTAGGGGACAGGGAGGTGGCTACACCTTC.

The rearrangement joins TRBV7-6 to TRBJ2-5, with D perhaps matching TRBD1 or TRBD2 (5 bases each). V lost 5 bases to trimming and J lost 4 bases, with 11 bases between them. Germline lookup yields CDR1 SGHVS and CDR2 FNYEAQ. The length of the CDR3 is 13 residues. The CDR3 DNA reads TGTGCCAGCAGCCAGAGGGACCGAGAGACCCAGTACTTC. Translating it yields CASSQRDRETQYF.

This clone appeared a single time. CDR3 bases: TGTGCCAGCAGTCTCGAAAGGCCTCAGGCGCGGCAGTACTTC. This sequence encodes CASSLERPQARQYF. The J gene is TRBJ2-7, the V gene TRBV28, with D hard to call. V was cut by 5 bases and J by 9 bases, with 20 bases left in between. The CDR3 spans 14 residues. Germline V gene sequence: CDR1 MDHEN, CDR2 SYDVKM.

Only one count was recorded for this clone. This chain links TRBV6-5 with TRBJ2-7; D is unresolved. Germline CDR1 reads MNHEY; CDR2 reads SVGAGI. The CDR3 sequence is 13 residues long. V shed 2 bases and J shed 3 bases, with 8 bases lying between them. The CDR3 nucleotides read TGTGCCAGCAGTTACAGGGTGGACTACGAGCAGTACTTC. It specifies CASSYRVDYEQYF.

This clone was detected a few times. V and J are TRBV5-6 and TRBJ2-7, with D perhaps TRBD1 (5 bases). The CDR3 has 12 amino acids. Trimming removed 2 bases from V and 5 bases from J, with 8 bases in between. CDR1 SGHDT and CDR2 YYEEEE come from the germline V gene. DNA for the CDR3: TGTGCCAGCAGCTTCAGGGTTGACGAGCAGTACTTC. Encoded protein: CASSFRVDEQYF.

CDR3: CASSFYGWRRGMNTGELFF. Written as DNA, the CDR3 is TGTGCCAGCAGCTTTTACGGGTGGCGTCGGGGGATGAACACCGGGGAGCTGTTTTTT. The rearrangement uses TRBV5-4 and TRBJ2-2, with D possibly matching TRBD2 (6 bases). Germline V lookup: CDR1 SGHNT, CDR2 YYREEE (reference sequence). V was cut by 2 bases and J by 1 base, with 21 bases left in between. The length of the CDR3 is 19 residues. Full variable domain (outside the CDR3, taken from reference TRBV5-4 and TRBJ2-2): ETGVTQSPTHLIKTRGQQVTLRCSSQSGHNTVSWYQQALGQGPQFIFQYYREEENGRGNFPPRFSGLQFPNYSSELNVNALELDDSALYLCASSFYGWRRGMNTGELFFGEGSRLTVL.

This rearrangement joins TRBV10-1 to TRBJ1-1, with D hard to call. Germline lookup yields CDR1 WNHNN and CDR2 SYGVQD (reference sequence). The CDR3 spans 14 residues. V lost 3 bases, J lost 5 bases, and 13 bases lay in between. The CDR3 coding sequence is TGCGCCAGCAGTGATAAGGGAATGGGGACTGAAGCTTTCTTT. It encodes CASSDKGMGTEAFF.

J is TRBJ2-3 and V is TRBV7-8, with D unresolved. CDR3 size: 14 residues. The V gene lost 5 bases and the J gene lost 7 bases, with 16 bases spanning the gap. Germline loops: CDR1 SGHVS, CDR2 FQNEAQ. The chain's CDR3 is CASSARTGVNTQYF. Written as DNA, the CDR3 is TGTGCCAGCAGCGCGAGGACGGGCGTTAATACGCAGTATTTT.

This clone was detected once. The chain employs TRBV7-2 and TRBJ2-5, with 7 bases fitting TRBD2. The length of the CDR3 is 15 residues. The V segment lost 0 bases and the J segment 5 bases; nucleotides outside the gene matches: 6. Looked up from germline, CDR1 is SGHTA and CDR2 is FQGNSA. CDR3 sequence (DNA): TGTGCCAGCAGCTTAGCGCCCCGGCGGGGGGAGACCCAGTACTTC. It encodes CASSLAPRRGETQYF.

V and J are TRBV28 and TRBJ1-1; TRBD1 might be the D (5 bases). Germline-derived CDR1 and CDR2 are MDHEN and SYDVKM. This CDR3 contains 13 residues. Trimming pared 6 bases from V and 5 bases from J, leaving 13 bases between. CDR3 amino acids: CASRGGGRTEAFF. The CDR3 DNA reads as TGTGCCAGCAGGGGTGGGGGGAGAACTGAAGCTTTCTTT. The full variable domain, with the rest looked up from reference TRBV28 and TRBJ1-1, is DVKVTQSSRYLVKRTGEKVFLECVQDMDHENMFWYRQDPGLGLRLIYFSYDVKMKEKGDIPEGYSVSREKKERFSLILESASTNQTSMYLCASRGGGRTEAFFGQGTRLTVV.